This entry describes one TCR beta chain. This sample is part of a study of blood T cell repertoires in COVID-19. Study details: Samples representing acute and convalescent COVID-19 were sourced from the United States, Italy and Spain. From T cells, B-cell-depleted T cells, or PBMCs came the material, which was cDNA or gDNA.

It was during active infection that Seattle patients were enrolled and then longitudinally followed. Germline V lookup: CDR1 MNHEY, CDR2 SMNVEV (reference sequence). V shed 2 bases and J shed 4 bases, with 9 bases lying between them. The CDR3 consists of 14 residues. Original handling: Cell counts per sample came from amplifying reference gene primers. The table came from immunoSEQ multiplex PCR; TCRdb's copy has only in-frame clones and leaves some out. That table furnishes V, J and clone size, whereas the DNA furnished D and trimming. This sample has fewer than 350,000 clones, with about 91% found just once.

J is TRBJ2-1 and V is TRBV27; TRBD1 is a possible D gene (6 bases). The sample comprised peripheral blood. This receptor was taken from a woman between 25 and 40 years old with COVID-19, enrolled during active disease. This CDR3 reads CASSLPDRYNEQFF. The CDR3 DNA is TGTGCCAGCAGTTTACCGGACAGATACAATGAGCAGTTCTTC.